The T cell receptor (beta chain) under discussion was sequenced for a study of T cell clonality in common variable immunodeficiency. The study, taken as a whole, reports: Fewer deletions and N-nucleotide insertions were reportedly seen in common variable immunodeficiency TCR beta sequences. Compared with controls, CVID subjects had fewer shared TCRbeta clones. Compared with healthy controls, CVID subjects showed increased TCRbeta clonality, mostly in about a third.

Donors gave roughly 4.5 to 9 ml heparinized peripheral whole blood. As regards this clone: The target antigen is unknown.

Some clones are missing from TCRdb's copy, which holds only in-frame ones; the method was immunoSEQ multiplex PCR. This sample shows 75,000 to 85,000 clones and no singletons; approximately 0.8% rests with the ten largest. Specimen: peripheral blood mononuclear cells. The receptor's source is a person aged 18 to 75 in good health.

The CDR3 DNA, read in part, is TGCAGTGCTACCCTAGCGCAACAGGAGACG. It specifies CSATLAQQET. The entire CDR3 is CSATLAQQETQYF. The rearrangement joins TRBV20-1 to TRBJ2-3, with D perhaps matching TRBD2 (6 bases). The read terminates 3 residues ahead of where the CDR3 ends, so the germline J gene completes it. Looked up from germline, CDR1 is DFQATT and CDR2 is SNEGSKA (reference sequence). The CDR3 extends over 13 amino acids.